The source of this TCR beta chain is a study of chemoradiotherapy in HPV16-positive cancers. Broader study findings: HPV-specific T cells were functionally defined from only a couple of HPV16-positive patients.

As to this clone: Antigen specificity is unknown.

Clones were read by immunoSEQ multiplex PCR, and TCRdb kept only the in-frame ones, dropping some. The repertoire holds about 32,000 clones, with around 77% as singletons. This specimen consisted of blood, obtained from a patient who underwent chemoradiotherapy. The receptor was isolated from a human donor with HPV-associated anogenital cancer.

CDR3 residues: CASSQFGSSGNTIYF. As DNA, the CDR3 is TGTGCCAGCAGCCAATTTGGGAGCTCTGGAAACACCATATATTTT. The rearrangement uses TRBV5-6 and TRBJ1-3; no clear D gene. With 4 bases removed from V and 0 bases from J, the gap between germline ends came to 11 bases. The CDR3 is made up of 15 amino acids. Germline assignment: CDR1 SGHDT and CDR2 YYEEEE.